Following are 13 T cell receptor beta chains from one sample sequenced in a study of T cells in Graves' hyperthyroidism and ophthalmopathy. The source material, RNA transcripts, was used to amplify TCR beta CDR3 regions. First-round RT-PCR targeting the TCR CDR3 was performed with the HTBI primer set. TCRdb redid the calling of the multiplex PCR reads with MiXCR, one entry per CDR3 protein. The repertoire holds 600,000 to 650,000 distinct CDR3 sequences, with less than 25% as singletons. The sequenced sample was blood. The receptors were gathered from a man aged 25 to 45 with Graves' ophthalmopathy.

As regards this clonotype: This CDR3 is missing its conserved last phenylalanine or tryptophan, likely due to a read error. The chain is built from TRBV28 and TRBJ2-7, with 8 bases that match TRBD2. J was trimmed by 3 bases and V by 3 bases; bases with no gene match: 1. In germline, CDR1 is MDHEN, CDR2 SYDVKM. This CDR3 contains 13 residues. In DNA form, the CDR3 reads TGTGCCAGCAGTTTCACTAGCGGCTACGAGCAGTACTCC. Translated, it gives CASSFTSGYEQYS.

The gene calls are TRBV10-3 and TRBJ2-1, with 12 bases lining up with TRBD2. CDR3 length: 15 residues. Germline trimming cut 5 bases from V and 7 bases from J; bases unmatched to any gene: 6. Germline V lookup: CDR1 ENHRY, CDR2 SYGVKD. The CDR3 bases are TGTGCCATCAGTCTGACTAGCGGGAGAACAAATGAGCAGTTCTTC. Protein: CAISLTSGRTNEQFF.

This chain uses TRBV19 with TRBJ2-2; a possible D gene is TRBD1 (5 bases). The CDR3 runs 14 residues. Germline CDR1 and CDR2: LNHDA and SQIVND (reference sequence). V lost 10 bases, J lost 4 bases, and 16 bases lay in between. The CDR3 DNA reads as TGTGCCACTCTAAAAGCTAGGGGCACCGGGGAGCTGTTTTTT. As protein: CATLKARGTGELFF. Based on the CDR3 plus reference TRBV19 and TRBJ2-2, the full variable domain is DGGITQSPKYLFRKEGQNVTLSCEQNLNHDAMYWYRQDPGQGLRLIYYSQIVNDFQKGDIAEGYSVSREKKESFPLTVTSAQKNPTAFYLCATLKARGTGELFFGEGSRLTVL.

This clonotype appeared many times. The V gene is TRBV20-1, the J gene TRBJ2-4; tentative D call: TRBD1 (7 bases). Germline V CDR1 and CDR2: DFQATT, SNEGSKA (reference sequence). V shed 6 bases and J shed 0 bases, with 12 bases lying between them. The CDR3 contains 14 residues. Here the CDR3 reads CSARDSLAKNIQYF. The CDR3 DNA is TGCAGTGCGCGGGACAGCCTAGCCAAAAACATTCAGTACTTC.

This clonotype appeared a few times. V is TRBV5-6 and J is TRBJ1-6; 8 nucleotides align to TRBD1. V gave up 2 bases and J gave up 9 bases; unmatched junction bases: 4. Germline loops: CDR1 SGHDT, CDR2 YYEEEE. The CDR3 covers 14 residues. CDR3: CASSFDRGGSPLHF. In DNA, the CDR3 is TGTGCCAGCAGCTTCGACAGGGGAGGTTCACCCCTCCACTTT.

In its sample, this clonotype was seen many times. This rearrangement joins TRBV7-2 to TRBJ1-4; perhaps TRBD1 as D (6 bases). Germline CDR1 is SGHTA and CDR2 is FQGNSA. This CDR3 has 16 residues. The V end lost 3 bases, the J end lost 5 bases, and 16 bases lay between the germline ends. CDR3 sequence: CASSFFPGQRNEKLFF. The DNA for the CDR3 is TGTGCCAGCAGCTTCTTCCCCGGACAGAGGAATGAAAAACTGTTTTTT.

The chain combines TRBV7-2 with TRBJ2-2, with D hard to call. Germline values: CDR1 SGHTA, CDR2 FQGNSA. V was trimmed by 2 bases and J by 0 bases, leaving 7 bases between them. There are 15 residues in the CDR3. The CDR3 protein is CASSLIVPNTGELFF. The CDR3 nucleotides read TGTGCCAGCAGCTTAATCGTACCGAACACCGGGGAGCTGTTTTTT.

This clonotype has at least ten counts. The genes are TRBV28 and TRBJ1-1; 8 bases are a match to TRBD1. The CDR3 is made up of 15 amino acids. The V gene's germline CDR1 is MDHEN and CDR2 SYDVKM. J lost 2 bases, V lost 5 bases, and 7 bases had no gene match. The CDR3 DNA reads as TGTGCCAGCAGTGGCCAGGGGGCAGGAAACACTGAAGCTTTCTTT. Translating it yields CASSGQGAGNTEAFF.

This clonotype occurred a few times. The chain employs TRBV20-1 and TRBJ1-6; D uncertain. The CDR3 is 18 residues long. Per the germline V gene, CDR1 is DFQATT and CDR2 is SNEGSKA (reference sequence). V was clipped by 1 base and J by 0 bases, with 16 bases between them. The CDR3 sequence is CSARAMDGESSYNSPLHF. The CDR3 DNA follows: TGCAGTGCTAGAGCCATGGACGGGGAAAGCTCCTATAATTCACCCCTCCACTTT.

The table lists this clonotype with a few counts. The rearrangement links TRBV10-3 to TRBJ2-1, with TRBD2 matching 9 bases. This CDR3 region has 18 residues. Germline V gene lookup returns CDR1 ENHRY and CDR2 SYGVKD. Germline trimming cut 1 base from V and 1 base from J; bases unmatched to any gene: 8. In nucleotides, the CDR3 is TGTGCCATCAGTGAGTTGACCGGACTAGCGATTTCCTACAATGAGCAGTTCTTC. It codes for CAISELTGLAISYNEQFF.

This clonotype was observed many times. V and J are TRBV30 and TRBJ1-2; D may be TRBD1 (5 bases). The V end lost 0 bases, the J end lost 7 bases, and 18 bases lay between the germline ends. This CDR3 spans 15 amino acids. Germline V CDR1 and CDR2: GTSNPN, SVGIG (reference sequence). The CDR3 loop is CAWSVLSAGRSGYTF. CDR3 in DNA: TGTGCCTGGAGTGTTTTGTCTGCAGGGAGGAGTGGCTACACCTTC.

V is TRBV5-5 and J is TRBJ1-2, with 7 nucleotides matching TRBD1. The germline V gene has CDR1 SGHKS and CDR2 YYEKEE (reference sequence). J was trimmed by 4 bases and V by 4 bases; bases with no gene match: 10. The CDR3 length is 15 residues. CDR3 sequence: CASSPRFGTVYGYTF. The DNA for the CDR3 is TGTGCCAGCAGCCCACGATTCGGGACAGTCTATGGCTACACCTTC.

Many counts were recorded for this clonotype. The CDR3 spells CASSLRRGGDEGEQYF. Written as DNA, the CDR3 is TGTGCCAGCAGCTTGAGGCGAGGGGGCGACGAGGGGGAGCAGTACTTC. The chain is built from TRBV5-5 and TRBJ2-7, with 7 bases matching TRBD1. The CDR3 runs 16 residues. The germline V gene has CDR1 SGHKS and CDR2 YYEKEE (reference sequence). The V and J ends lost 1 base and 7 bases, in that order; junction bases with no gene match: 14. The full variable domain, in which reference TRBV5-5 and TRBJ2-7 provide the parts outside the CDR3, is DAGVTQSPTHLIKTRGQQVTLRCSPISGHKSVSWYQQVLGQGPQFIFQYYEKEERGRGNFPDRFSARQFPNYSSELNVNALLLGDSALYLCASSLRRGGDEGEQYFGPGTRLTVT.